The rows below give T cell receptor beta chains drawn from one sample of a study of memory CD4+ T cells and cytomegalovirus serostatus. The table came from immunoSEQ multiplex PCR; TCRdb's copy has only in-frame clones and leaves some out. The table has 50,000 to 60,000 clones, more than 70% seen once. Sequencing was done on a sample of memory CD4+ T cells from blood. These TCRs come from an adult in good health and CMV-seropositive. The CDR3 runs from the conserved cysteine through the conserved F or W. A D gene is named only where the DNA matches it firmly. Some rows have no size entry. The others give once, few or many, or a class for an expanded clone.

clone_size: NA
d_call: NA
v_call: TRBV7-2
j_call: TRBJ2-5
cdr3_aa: CASSLYRQETQYF

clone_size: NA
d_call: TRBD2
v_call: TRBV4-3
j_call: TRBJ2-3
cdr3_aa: CASSQDRPSGGTDTQYF

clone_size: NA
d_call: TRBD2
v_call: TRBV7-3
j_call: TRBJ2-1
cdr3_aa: CASSLHGGTNEQFF

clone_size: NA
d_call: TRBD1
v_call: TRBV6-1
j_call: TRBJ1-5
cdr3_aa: CASSAMTGVNQPQHF

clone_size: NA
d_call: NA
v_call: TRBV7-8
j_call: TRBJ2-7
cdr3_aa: CASIPDWDSYEQYF

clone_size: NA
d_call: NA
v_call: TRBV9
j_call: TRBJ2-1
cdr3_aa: CASSVTAGRTGISTSEQFF

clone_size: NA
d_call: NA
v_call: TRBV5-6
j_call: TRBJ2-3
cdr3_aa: CASSLGPLVADTQYF

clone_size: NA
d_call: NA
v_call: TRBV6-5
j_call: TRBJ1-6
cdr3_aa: CASSSRYNSPLHF

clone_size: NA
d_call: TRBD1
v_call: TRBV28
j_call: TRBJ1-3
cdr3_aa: CASWTGISGSGNTIYF

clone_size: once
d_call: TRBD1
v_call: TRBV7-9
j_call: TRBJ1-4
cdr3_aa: CASSLGAGQAQAELFF

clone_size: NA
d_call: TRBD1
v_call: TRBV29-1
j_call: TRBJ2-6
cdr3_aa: CSVEEGGQGGTF

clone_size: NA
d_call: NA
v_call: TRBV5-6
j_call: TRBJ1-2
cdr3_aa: CASSLADRPLYGYTF

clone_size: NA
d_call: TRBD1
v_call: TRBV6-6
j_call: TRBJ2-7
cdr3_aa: CASRPTGAGSYEQYF

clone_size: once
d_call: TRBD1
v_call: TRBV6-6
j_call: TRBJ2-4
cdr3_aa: CASPLTGTGHF

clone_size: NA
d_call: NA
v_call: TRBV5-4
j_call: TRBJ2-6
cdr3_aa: CASSRKTPGANVLTF

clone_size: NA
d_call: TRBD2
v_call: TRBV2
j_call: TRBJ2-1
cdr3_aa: CASSTTSGSGNEQFF

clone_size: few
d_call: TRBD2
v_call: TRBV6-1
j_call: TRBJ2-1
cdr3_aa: CASRSGTRVGNEQFF

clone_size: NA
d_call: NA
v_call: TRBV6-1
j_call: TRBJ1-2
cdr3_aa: CASSEVGQRNYGYTF

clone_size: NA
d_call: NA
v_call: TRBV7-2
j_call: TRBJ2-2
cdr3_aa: CASNAGYTGELFF

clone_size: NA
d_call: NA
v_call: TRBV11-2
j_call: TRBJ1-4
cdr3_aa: CASSLDRSSREKLFF

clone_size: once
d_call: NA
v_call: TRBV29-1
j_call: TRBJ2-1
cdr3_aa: CSVADVNEQFF

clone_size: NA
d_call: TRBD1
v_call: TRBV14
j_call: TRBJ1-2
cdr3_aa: CASSQDQGEGYGYTF

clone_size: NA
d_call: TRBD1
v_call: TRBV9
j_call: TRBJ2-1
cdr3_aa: CASSVHTGVNEQFF

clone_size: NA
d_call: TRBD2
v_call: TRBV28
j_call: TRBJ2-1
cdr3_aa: CATGNLAGERGSEQFF

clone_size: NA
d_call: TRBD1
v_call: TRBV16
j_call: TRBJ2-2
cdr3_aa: CASRPTGAGELFF

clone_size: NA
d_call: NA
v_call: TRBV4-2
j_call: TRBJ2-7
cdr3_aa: CASSPNPGQTTLYEQYF

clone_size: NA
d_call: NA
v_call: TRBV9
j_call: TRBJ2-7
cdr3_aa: CASSVGGEGDYEQYF

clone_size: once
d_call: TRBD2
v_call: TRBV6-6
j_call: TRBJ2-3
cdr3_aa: CASLSGGPTDTQYF

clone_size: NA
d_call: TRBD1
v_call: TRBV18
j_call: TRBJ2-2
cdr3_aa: CASSPPQDRVVLDTGELFF

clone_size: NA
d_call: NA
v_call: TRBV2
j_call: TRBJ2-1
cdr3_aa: CASSEGRGEYTEQFF

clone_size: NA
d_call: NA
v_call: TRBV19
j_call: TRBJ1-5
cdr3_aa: CASSKQGEGDQPQHF

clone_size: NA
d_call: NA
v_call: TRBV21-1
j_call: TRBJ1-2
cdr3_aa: CASSKLGEGNPRGYTF

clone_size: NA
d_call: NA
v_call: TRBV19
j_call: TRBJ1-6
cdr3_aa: CASSIFVAGNSPLHF

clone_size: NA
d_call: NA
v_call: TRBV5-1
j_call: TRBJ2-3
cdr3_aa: CASSVSPGPWTDTQYF

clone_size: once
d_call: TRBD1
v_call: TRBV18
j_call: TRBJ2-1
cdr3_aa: CASSPQGGNGNEQFF

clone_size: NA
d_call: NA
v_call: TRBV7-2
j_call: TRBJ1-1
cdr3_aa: CASSLSRGTEAFF

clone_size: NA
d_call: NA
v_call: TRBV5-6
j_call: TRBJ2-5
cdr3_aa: CASSGRVEETQYF

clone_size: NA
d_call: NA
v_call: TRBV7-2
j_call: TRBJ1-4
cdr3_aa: CASSLDKGIRNEKLFF

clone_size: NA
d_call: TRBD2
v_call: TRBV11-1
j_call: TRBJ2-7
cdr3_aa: CASSFGGRPYEQYF

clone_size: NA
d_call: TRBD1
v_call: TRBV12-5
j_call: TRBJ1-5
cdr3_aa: CASGLGLDRAINQPQHF

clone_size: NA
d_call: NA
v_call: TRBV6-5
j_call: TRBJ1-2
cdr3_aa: CASRQGFSGGYTF

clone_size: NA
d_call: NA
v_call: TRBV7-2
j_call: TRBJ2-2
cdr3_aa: CASSQANTGELFF

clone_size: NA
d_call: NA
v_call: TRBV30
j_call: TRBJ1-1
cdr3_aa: CAWLNPPAANTEAFF

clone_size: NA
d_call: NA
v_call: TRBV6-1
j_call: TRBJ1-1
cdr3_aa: CASGRQNTEAFF

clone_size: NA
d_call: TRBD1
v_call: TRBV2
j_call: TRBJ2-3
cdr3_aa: CASSEGRGRTDTQYF

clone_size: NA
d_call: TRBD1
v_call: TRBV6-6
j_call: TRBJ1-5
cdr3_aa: CASSYSGQEAWPQHF

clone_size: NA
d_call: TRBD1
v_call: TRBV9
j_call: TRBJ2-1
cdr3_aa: CASSERQGIYEQFF

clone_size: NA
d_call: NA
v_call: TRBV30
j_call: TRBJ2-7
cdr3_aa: CAWGTSDHEQYF

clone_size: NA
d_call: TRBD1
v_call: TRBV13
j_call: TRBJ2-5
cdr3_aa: CASSRGQGIQETQYF

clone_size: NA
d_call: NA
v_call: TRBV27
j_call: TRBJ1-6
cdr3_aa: CASSLGRAGGSPLHF

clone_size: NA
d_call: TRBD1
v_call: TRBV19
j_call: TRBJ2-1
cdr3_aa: CATLDRGRGNEQFF

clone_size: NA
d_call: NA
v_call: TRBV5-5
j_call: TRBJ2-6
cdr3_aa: CASSLSGLTPGSGANVLTF

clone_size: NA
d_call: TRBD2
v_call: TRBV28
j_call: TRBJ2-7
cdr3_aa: CASSSSGTSGPSLAYEQYF

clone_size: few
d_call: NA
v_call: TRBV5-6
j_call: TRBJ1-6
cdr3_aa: CASSLAGQGSWSPLHF

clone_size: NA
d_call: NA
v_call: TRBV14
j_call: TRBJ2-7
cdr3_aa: CASSQAATKIYEQYF

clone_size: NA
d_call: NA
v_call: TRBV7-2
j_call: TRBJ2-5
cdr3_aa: CASSMGQQETQYF

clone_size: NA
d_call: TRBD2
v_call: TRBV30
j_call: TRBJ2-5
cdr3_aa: CATGLAGGFFVGTQYF

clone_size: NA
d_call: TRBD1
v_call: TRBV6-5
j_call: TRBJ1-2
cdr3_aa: CASSYSQGVIYGYTF